Listed here are 19 T cell receptor beta chains from one sample, sequenced in a study of blood T cell repertoires in COVID-19. The assay was immunoSEQ multiplex PCR, and TCRdb's table has in-frame clones only and misses some. Of roughly 180,000 clones in the sample, around 81% were seen once. Material: peripheral blood. These TCRs come from a woman in her thirties or forties with COVID-19, enrolled during active disease.

This rearrangement joins TRBV6-5 to TRBJ2-2; TRBD2 matches at 8 bases. This CDR3 has 15 amino acids. Trimming at V came to 5 bases and at J to 2 bases, leaving 4 bases not matched to a gene. Looked up from germline, CDR1 is MNHEY and CDR2 is SVGAGI. Written as DNA, the CDR3 is TGTGCCAGCAGTCCCAGCGGGGGTAACACCGGGGAGCTGTTTTTT. As protein: CASSPSGGNTGELFF.

The chain is built from TRBV2 and TRBJ1-3; no firm D call. The CDR3 runs to 14 residues. Trimming removed 1 base at V and 1 base at J, with 5 bases between. Germline loops: CDR1 SNHLY, CDR2 FYNNEI. CDR3 nucleotides: TGTGCCAGCAGTGAAGACAGTTCTGGAAACACCATATATTTT. Its translation is CASSEDSSGNTIYF.

This clone came up once. The chain is built from TRBV7-6 and TRBJ2-7; 8 bases match TRBD1. Germline assignment: CDR1 SGHVS and CDR2 FNYEAQ. The CDR3 totals 13 residues. Losses at the gene ends were 5 bases for V and 4 bases for J; bases not matched to a gene: 4. The CDR3 coding sequence is TGTGCCAGCAGCCAGGACAGGGTGTACGAGCAGTACTTC. Amino acids: CASSQDRVYEQYF.

Only a few counts were recorded for this clone. The chain employs TRBV6-2 or TRBV6-3 and TRBJ1-2, with D unclear. The CDR3 has 14 residues. Germline V gene data show CDR1 as MNHEY and CDR2 as SVGEGT. Trimming removed 7 bases from V and 2 bases from J, with 14 bases in between. The CDR3 sequence: CASTPSSSNYGYTF. CDR3 in DNA: TGTGCCAGCACCCCATCTTCGAGCAACTATGGCTACACCTTC.

CDR3 nucleotides: TGTGCCAGCAGCTTAGTTCCGGGACAGGGGTTGAAAAGTGAAGCTTTCTTT. Its protein is CASSLVPGQGLKSEAFF. This sequence joins TRBV7-8 and TRBJ1-1; 10 bases agree with TRBD1. The CDR3 spans 17 residues. V shed 1 base and J 7 bases; nucleotides not matched to a gene: 12. Germline V CDR1 and CDR2: SGHVS, FQNEAQ.

This clone has more than one count but fewer than ten. The J gene is TRBJ2-1, the V gene TRBV29-1; 7 nucleotides match TRBD1. V was pared by 8 bases and J by 7 bases, with 5 bases of the junction left unmatched. Germline CDR1 and CDR2: SQVTM and ANQGSEA. The CDR3 is 11 residues long. CDR3 in DNA: TGCAGCTTAGGGACAGCAAATGAGCAGTTCTTC. Residues: CSLGTANEQFF.

This chain uses TRBV9 with TRBJ2-3; 12 positions match TRBD2. V lost 3 bases, J lost 0 bases, and 5 bases stayed unmatched. Germline V gives CDR1 SGDLS, CDR2 YYNGEE. The CDR3 is 17 amino acids. The CDR3 is CASSAQGLAGSTDTQYF. Here the CDR3 DNA reads TGTGCCAGCAGCGCCCAAGGACTAGCGGGGAGCACAGATACGCAGTATTTT.

This chain joins TRBV12-3 or TRBV12-4 and TRBJ2-2; 10 bases map to TRBD1. This CDR3 has 13 amino acids. Unmatched junction bases numbered 6, after V lost 10 bases and J lost 7 bases. The CDR3 protein is CATGTGAVGELFF. As DNA, the CDR3 is TGTGCCACGGGGACAGGGGCGGTCGGGGAGCTGTTTTTT.

The chain uses TRBV6-1 and TRBJ1-1; D unclear. This CDR3 is 14 amino acids long. The germline gives CDR1 MNHNS, CDR2 SASEGT. Trimming cost V 1 base and J 11 bases, with 17 bases left between them. CDR3 region: CASSEVMRLGEAFF. The DNA of the CDR3 is TGTGCCAGCAGTGAAGTGATGCGACTGGGTGAGGCTTTCTTT.

V gene TRBV30 combines with J gene TRBJ2-2, with 9 bases that match TRBD1. Losses at the gene ends were 3 bases for V and 6 bases for J; bases not matched to a gene: 5. The CDR3 is 14 residues long. Germline V gene sequence: CDR1 GTSNPN, CDR2 SVGIG (reference sequence). The CDR3 region is CAWRVTGGPGELFF. CDR3 nucleotide sequence: TGTGCCTGGAGAGTTACAGGGGGCCCCGGGGAGCTGTTTTTT.

This chain connects TRBV10-3 to TRBJ1-2; 8 nucleotides align to TRBD1. This CDR3 has 14 amino acids. Per germline, CDR1 ENHRY and CDR2 SYGVKD. V shed 2 bases, J shed 8 bases, and the junction held 7 bases outside the gene matches. CDR3 coding DNA: TGTGCCATCAGTGAGACAGGGGGTGGTGGCGGCTACACCTTC. This gives the protein CAISETGGGGGYTF.

This chain joins TRBV11-2 and TRBJ2-6, with TRBD1 identical over 7 bases. Trimming removed 4 bases from V and 4 bases from J; junction bases left unmatched: 10. Looked up from germline, CDR1 is SGHAT and CDR2 is FQNNGV. The CDR3 covers 17 residues. The CDR3 sequence: CASSWDRGLGGANVLTF. In DNA form, the CDR3 reads TGTGCCAGCAGCTGGGACAGAGGCTTGGGGGGGGCCAACGTCCTGACTTTC.

CDR3 coding DNA: TGTGCCAGCAGCTCAACAAAGCGGGGGGGCCCTCCCGGGGAGCTGTTTTTT. This gives the protein CASSSTKRGGPPGELFF. The genes are TRBV7-3 and TRBJ2-2; 10 bases match TRBD2. The CDR3 is made up of 17 amino acids. Looked up from germline, CDR1 is SGHTA and CDR2 is FQGTGA. The V segment lost 4 bases and the J segment 6 bases; nucleotides outside the gene matches: 11.

This clone was recorded at least ten times. This rearrangement joins TRBV4-1 to TRBJ1-5; unclear D gene. The CDR3 is 15 amino acids. V lost 0 bases to trimming and J lost 12 bases, with 18 bases between them. CDR1 and CDR2 (germline): MGHRA, YSYEKL. The CDR3 protein is CASSQEFGPSVVQHF. The CDR3 DNA reads as TGCGCCAGCAGCCAAGAGTTTGGGCCCTCCGTGGTCCAGCATTTT.

Worth noting for this clone: Other DNA sequences of this sample code for an identical CDR3. J is TRBJ1-4 and V is TRBV6-5; 10 bases fit TRBD1. The CDR3 has 14 amino acids. The V gene end was trimmed by 5 bases and the J gene end by 7 bases; junction bases not matched to a gene: 4. CDR1 is MNHEY and CDR2 is SVGAGI in the germline V gene. This CDR3 reads CASSPGQGSEKLFF. The CDR3 coding sequence is TGTGCCAGCAGTCCGGGACAGGGGTCTGAAAAACTGTTTTTT.

The chain uses TRBV5-6 and TRBJ2-3; D is unresolved. V was clipped by 4 bases and J by 0 bases, with 6 bases between them. CDR3 size: 13 residues. Per germline, CDR1 SGHDT and CDR2 YYEEEE. The CDR3 bases are TGTGCCAGCAGCCTCAGTAGCACAGATACGCAGTATTTT. It encodes CASSLSSTDTQYF.

CDR3 DNA sequence: TGTGCCAGCACCAGCGGGGGGGGCACAGATACGCAGTATTTT. This codes for CASTSGGGTDTQYF. The genes are TRBV9 and TRBJ2-3; TRBD2 aligns across 10 bases. This CDR3 has 14 amino acids. Germline V gene sequence: CDR1 SGDLS, CDR2 YYNGEE. V was clipped by 6 bases and J by 1 base; unmatched bases: 2.

This clone was found once. The CDR3 region is CASSLGWGTNEKLFF. The CDR3, as DNA: TGTGCCAGCAGCTTAGGCTGGGGCACTAATGAAAAACTGTTTTTT. The rearrangement uses TRBV7-8 and TRBJ1-4; D perhaps matches TRBD1 (5 bases). From germline, CDR1 is SGHVS and CDR2 FQNEAQ. With 1 base removed from V and 2 bases from J, the gap between germline ends came to 8 bases. The CDR3 runs 15 residues.

V is TRBV7-9 and J is TRBJ2-7; weak D call: TRBD1 (6 bases). Germline assignment: CDR1 SEHNR and CDR2 FQNEAQ (reference sequence). Deletions cut 0 bases from V and 4 bases from J, with 16 bases between. The CDR3 spans 16 residues. CDR3 region: CASSLAPGQGIYEQYF. CDR3 DNA sequence: TGTGCCAGCAGCTTAGCGCCCGGGCAGGGGATTTACGAGCAGTACTTC.